The table lists the clone carrying this TCR beta chain with a count of one. Its matching antigen is unknown. This CDR3 comprises 15 residues. Germline trimming cut 7 bases from V and 4 bases from J; bases unmatched to any gene: 11. Germline-derived CDR1 and CDR2 are SGHTA and FQGNSA. This entry comes from a study of CD8 T cells in Susac syndrome. While serving as controls, healthy donors were matched for age and sex. Whole-study findings and limits: The study recognized that the number of individuals in its TCR sequencing and HLA analysis was relatively small.

Random hexamers served to reverse transcribe about 0.45 to 1 ug RNA. The amplification used immunoSEQ multiplex PCR on TCR beta CDR3; it spanned 54 Vbeta and 13 Jbeta. Each CDR3 protein gets one entry after TCRdb re-called the immunoSEQ multiplex PCR reads with MiXCR. Of roughly 150,000 distinct CDR3 sequences in the sample, about 90% were seen once. The chain combines TRBV7-2 with TRBJ2-7, with 9 bases aligning to TRBD2. The sample comprised CD4+ T cells from PBMCs. This clonotype was obtained from a human donor in good health. Here the CDR3 reads CASTLTASGAYEQYF. CDR3 DNA: TGTGCCAGCACCCTTACAGCTAGCGGGGCTTACGAGCAGTACTTC.